Below are 28 T cell receptor beta chains sequenced from a single sample in a study of human T cells and chemical hapten exposure. Sample time point: patch test 2, 6 weeks after DPC sensitization. As to treatment: therapeutic diphenylcyclopropenone sensitization with weekly scalp DPC. TCRdb re-called the RACE reads with MiXCR, one entry per CDR3 protein. The sample shows approximately 350,000 distinct CDR3 sequences, over 6% of them seen only once. The source was whole blood, collected in connection with sensitization to the hapten diphenylcyclopropenone (DPC). The receptors were sampled from a woman between 18 and 30 years old with alopecia areata. Some clones in this sample may be carry-over from other donors' samples.

This clonotype showed up just a few times. The rearrangement uses TRBV6-5 and TRBJ2-1, with 11 bases lining up with TRBD1. Germline CDR1 is MNHEY and CDR2 is SVGAGI. This CDR3 is 15 amino acids long. The J segment lost 6 bases and the V segment lost 5 bases, leaving 6 bases of the junction unmatched. The CDR3, as DNA: TGTGCCAGCAGTCCAGGGACAGGGGGGATCAATGAGCAGTTCTTC. Protein product: CASSPGTGGINEQFF.

The DNA for the CDR3 is TGTGCCAGCAGTTACTCTGCCAGTTCCACCGGGGAGCTGTTTTTT. It codes for CASSYSASSTGELFF. V is TRBV6-5 and J is TRBJ2-2; D ambiguous. CDR3 length: 15 residues. V dropped 0 bases and J dropped 4 bases, with 9 bases sitting between them. Germline V gene data show CDR1 as MNHEY and CDR2 as SVGAGI.

This clonotype was counted at least ten times. The CDR3 DNA is TGCGCCAGCAGCCAGCCGTACGATACCGGGGAGCTGTTTTTT. Amino acid sequence: CASSQPYDTGELFF. V and J are TRBV4-3 and TRBJ2-2; unclear D gene. The V gene's germline CDR1 is LGHNA and CDR2 YSLEER. CDR3 length: 14 residues. Between the trimmed V and J ends, which lost 3 bases and 5 bases, there was a span of 10 bases.

This clonotype showed up many times. J is TRBJ2-3 and V is TRBV5-6, with a tentative D call TRBD2 (6 bases). With 3 bases removed from V and 2 bases from J, the gap between germline ends came to 19 bases. The CDR3 length is 17 residues. Germline CDR1 reads SGHDT; CDR2 reads YYEEEE. This chain's CDR3 is CASSSFRGAGYTDTQYF. CDR3 in DNA: TGTGCCAGCAGCTCGTTCAGAGGGGCGGGGTACACAGATACGCAGTATTTT. The variable domain in full, with the rest retrieved from reference TRBV5-6 and TRBJ2-3, is DAGVTQSPTHLIKTRGQQVTLRCSPKSGHDTVSWYQQALGQGPQFIFQYYEEEERQRGNFPDRFSGHQFPNYSSELNVNALLLGDSALYLCASSSFRGAGYTDTQYFGPGTRLTVL.

This clonotype was seen many times. The chain uses TRBV7-2 and TRBJ2-3; D is possibly TRBD2 (6 bases). This CDR3 is 12 amino acids long. Germline V gene lookup returns CDR1 SGHTA and CDR2 FQGNSA. The V and J ends lost 4 bases and 8 bases respectively, with 10 bases between them. The CDR3 DNA is TGTGCCAGCAGCTCGACTAGACCTACGCAGTATTTT. Translation gives CASSSTRPTQYF.

This clonotype was counted only a few times. The V gene is TRBV11-2, the J gene TRBJ1-6; no firm D call. Germline CDR1 SGHAT, CDR2 FQNNGV. V gave up 0 bases and J gave up 2 bases, with 5 bases separating them. The length of the CDR3 is 15 residues. CDR3 sequence: CASSLDPPYNSPLHF. In DNA, the CDR3 is TGTGCCAGCAGCTTAGATCCGCCCTATAATTCACCCCTCCACTTT.

The chain joins TRBV9 to TRBJ2-6; D is tentatively TRBD1 or TRBD2 (5 bases each). The V end lost 3 bases, the J end lost 0 bases, and 28 bases lay between the germline ends. CDR1 and CDR2 from the germline V gene are SGDLS and YYNGEE. This CDR3 is 22 amino acids long. CDR3 DNA: TGTGCCAGCAGCGCCTCACCCAATCGAGGTAGGGGACCCGCCTCTGGGGCCAACGTCCTGACTTTC. As protein: CASSASPNRGRGPASGANVLTF.

V is TRBV19 and J is TRBJ2-7, with 7 bases that match TRBD1. The CDR3 consists of 14 residues. Germline V gives CDR1 LNHDA, CDR2 SQIVND (reference sequence). Trimming at V came to 2 bases and at J to 4 bases, leaving 5 bases not matched to a gene. CDR3 sequence reads: CASSISGTVYEQYF. In DNA, the CDR3 is TGTGCCAGTAGTATAAGTGGGACAGTATACGAGCAGTACTTC. The complete variable domain, with remaining parts taken from reference TRBV19 and TRBJ2-7, reads DGGITQSPKYLFRKEGQNVTLSCEQNLNHDAMYWYRQDPGQGLRLIYYSQIVNDFQKGDIAEGYSVSREKKESFPLTVTSAQKNPTAFYLCASSISGTVYEQYFGPGTRLTVT.

This clonotype was recorded at least ten times. This chain connects TRBV5-4 to TRBJ1-1; the match to TRBD1 covers 11 bases. The CDR3 is made up of 14 amino acids. Unmatched junction bases numbered 5, after V lost 5 bases and J lost 5 bases. Germline-derived CDR1 and CDR2 are SGHNT and YYREEE (reference sequence). The CDR3 DNA is TGTGCCAGCAGTACCGGGACAGGGGGGACTGAAGCTTTCTTT. This gives the protein CASSTGTGGTEAFF.

In its sample, this clonotype was seen many times. The chain couples TRBV7-9 to TRBJ2-3, with 8 bases lining up with TRBD2. Germline CDR1 reads SEHNR; CDR2 reads FQNEAQ (reference sequence). The trim removed 4 bases at V and 0 bases at J, leaving 3 bases unmatched. The CDR3 consists of 15 residues. CDR3 protein: CASSSAGGSTDTQYF. CDR3 nucleotide sequence: TGTGCCAGCAGCTCCGCGGGGGGTAGCACAGATACGCAGTATTTT.

Ten or more counts support this clonotype. CDR3 in DNA: TGTGCCAGCAGGAGGACAGTACAGTATGGCTACACCTTC. Protein: CASRRTVQYGYTF. The gene calls are TRBV6-5 and TRBJ1-2; D may be TRBD1 (6 bases). Looked up from germline, CDR1 is MNHEY and CDR2 is SVGAGI. Trimming took off 6 bases at V and 5 bases at J, with 13 bases between the two ends. CDR3 length: 13 residues.

This clonotype was seen ten or more times. V and J are TRBV4-3 and TRBJ1-2; tentative D call: TRBD1 (6 bases). The CDR3 has 15 amino acids. Germline V CDR1 and CDR2: LGHNA, YSLEER. V was trimmed by 1 base and J by 2 bases, leaving 11 bases between them. In DNA, the CDR3 is TGCGCCAGCAGCCAAGCTGGACAGCTGAACTATGGCTACACCTTC. As protein: CASSQAGQLNYGYTF.

This clonotype appeared many times. J is TRBJ1-5 and V is TRBV12-3 or TRBV12-4; 7 nucleotides match TRBD1. The CDR3 totals 15 residues. V shed 2 bases and J 7 bases; nucleotides not matched to a gene: 8. The CDR3 DNA reads as TGTGCCAGCAGTTTATCCCCAGGGGGAGTACAGCCCCAGCATTTT. Translating gives CASSLSPGGVQPQHF.

This clonotype has at least ten counts. The rearrangement uses TRBV25-1 and TRBJ2-3; D call uncertain. V was shortened by 6 bases and J by 2 bases, with 9 bases between the two germline ends. CDR3 length: 13 residues. Germline assignment: CDR1 MGHDK and CDR2 SYGVNS. In DNA form, the CDR3 reads TGTGCCAGCAGGGACCGTTTCACAGATACGCAGTATTTT. Translating gives CASRDRFTDTQYF. Looking up the rest from reference TRBV25-1 and TRBJ2-3 gives the full variable domain: EADIYQTPRYLVIGTGKKITLECSQTMGHDKMYWYQQDPGMELHLIHYSYGVNSTEKGDLSSESTVSRIRTEHFPLTLESARPSHTSQYLCASRDRFTDTQYFGPGTRLTVL.

To note about this clonotype: Possible read error: a much larger clone is one base away. CDR3 protein: CASSAMTGSTSPIHF. The CDR3 DNA reads as TGTGCCAGCAGCGCCATGACAGGGAGTACTTCACCCATCCACTTT. The chain is built from TRBV9 and TRBJ1-6, with 7 bases fitting TRBD1. CDR1 and CDR2 (germline): SGDLS, YYNGEE. The CDR3 is made up of 15 amino acids.

This clonotype was seen repeatedly, ten times or more. The CDR3 nucleotides are TGCGCCAGCAGCCAAATTCAGGGAAGCGGCACAGATACGCAGTATTTT. It encodes CASSQIQGSGTDTQYF. J is TRBJ2-3 and V is TRBV4-3; maybe TRBD1 (5 bases). The V gene's germline CDR1 is LGHNA and CDR2 YSLEER. Trimming stripped 2 bases from V and 1 base from J, with 13 bases between. CDR3 length equals 16 residues.

This clonotype was found a few times. The rearrangement links TRBV12-3 or TRBV12-4 to TRBJ2-5, with D perhaps matching TRBD1 (6 bases). This CDR3 region has 13 residues. Deletions cut 6 bases from V and 8 bases from J, with 16 bases between. CDR3 protein: CASSRQGGDTQYF. The CDR3 DNA follows: TGTGCCAGCAGCCGGCAAGGGGGTGACACCCAGTACTTC.

This clonotype was counted between two and nine times. The chain has TRBV20-1 and TRBJ2-3; D possibly matches TRBD1 or TRBD2 (6 bases each). The CDR3 is 15 residues long. V was clipped by 0 bases and J by 0 bases, with 10 bases between them. In germline, CDR1 is DFQATT, CDR2 SNEGSKA (reference sequence). The CDR3 protein is CSARDPGASTDTQYF. CDR3 DNA: TGCAGTGCTAGAGATCCGGGGGCGAGCACAGATACGCAGTATTTT.

This clonotype was detected many times. The chain links TRBV4-3 to TRBJ1-1, with D unresolved. Germline-derived CDR1 and CDR2 are LGHNA and YSLEER. CDR3 length equals 14 residues. V dropped 0 bases and J dropped 6 bases, with 11 bases sitting between them. DNA for the CDR3: TGCGCCAGCAGCCAAGATCGCGGTTACCCTGAAGCTTTCTTT. Translating gives CASSQDRGYPEAFF.

This clonotype was counted many times. The chain couples TRBV14 to TRBJ2-6, with a weak D call TRBD1 (6 bases). V was shortened by 4 bases and J by 2 bases, with 18 bases between the two germline ends. The CDR3 loop spans 18 amino acids. CDR1 is SGHDN, CDR2 FVKESK, per germline. Here the CDR3 DNA reads TGTGCCAGCAGCCTCGCCAGGGGCCTAGAAGCTGGGGCCAACGTCCTGACTTTC. The encoded protein is CASSLARGLEAGANVLTF.

Worth noting for this clonotype: A much bigger clone sits one base away, suggesting this may be a read error. The chain employs TRBV3-1 and TRBJ2-7; tentatively, D is TRBD2 (5 bases). From germline, CDR1 is LGHDT and CDR2 YNNKEL (reference sequence). V was cut by 4 bases and J by 9 bases, with 10 bases left in between. The CDR3 sequence is 11 residues long. As DNA, the CDR3 is TGTGCCAGCAGCCGTCGGAGGCGGCAGTACTTC. Translated, it gives CASSRRRRQYF.

This clonotype has only a few counts. This sequence joins TRBV6-1 and TRBJ1-5; 8 bases are a match to TRBD1. With 5 bases clipped from V and 4 bases from J, the junction kept 4 bases outside the gene matches. Germline V gives CDR1 MNHNS, CDR2 SASEGT. The CDR3 is 14 amino acids. CDR3 bases: TGTGCCAGCAGTAACAGACAGGGGAATCAGCCCCAGCATTTT. Translated, it gives CASSNRQGNQPQHF.

This sequence joins TRBV28 and TRBJ2-7; possibly TRBD1 or TRBD2 for D (5 bases each). The CDR3 covers 16 residues. V lost 7 bases and J 5 bases, leaving 24 bases between the germline ends. The V gene's germline CDR1 is MDHEN and CDR2 SYDVKM. The DNA for the CDR3 is TGTGCCAGCAACCCACCGGCTCGGGGCGCAGGCAACGAGCAGTACTTC. Residues: CASNPPARGAGNEQYF.

This clonotype has just a few counts. The chain recombines TRBV7-2 with TRBJ2-5, with a weak D call TRBD2 (5 bases). The V end lost 3 bases, the J end lost 5 bases, and 10 bases lay between the germline ends. This CDR3 comprises 13 residues. Germline CDR1 is SGHTA and CDR2 is FQGNSA. In DNA form, the CDR3 reads TGTGCCAGCAGCTTTGGCGAGGGTGAGACCCAGTACTTC. This translates into CASSFGEGETQYF.

The chain carries TRBV28 and TRBJ2-7; possible D gene TRBD2, 5 bases. The CDR3 sequence is 14 residues long. Germline-derived CDR1 and CDR2 are MDHEN and SYDVKM. The V end lost 8 bases, the J end lost 0 bases, and 14 bases lay between the germline ends. The CDR3 reads CASSQPGSSYEQYF. DNA of the CDR3: TGTGCCAGCTCACAGCCGGGGAGCTCCTACGAGCAGTACTTC.

This clonotype has ten or more counts. The chain is built from TRBV20-1 and TRBJ2-2; no clear D gene. The length of the CDR3 is 14 residues. Germline CDR1 is DFQATT and CDR2 is SNEGSKA (reference sequence). V was clipped by 5 bases and J by 7 bases, with 17 bases between them. DNA of the CDR3: TGCAGTGCTTCTTCACCCTTGTGGGGCGGGGAGCTGTTTTTT. Translated: CSASSPLWGGELFF.

Ten or more counts support this clonotype. The CDR3 is CSAETEYRSNQPQHF. For the CDR3, the DNA is TGCAGTGCTGAAACAGAGTATAGAAGCAATCAGCCCCAGCATTTT. This rearrangement joins TRBV20-1 to TRBJ1-5; D unresolved. CDR1 and CDR2 from the germline V gene are DFQATT and SNEGSKA (reference sequence). Trimming took off 5 bases at V and 1 base at J, with 15 bases between the two ends. The length of the CDR3 is 15 residues.

J is TRBJ2-5 and V is TRBV7-9, with 10 bases aligning to TRBD2. The CDR3 totals 14 residues. J gave up 1 base and V 9 bases, and 5 bases lay outside the gene matches. The germline V gene has CDR1 SEHNR and CDR2 FQNEAQ (reference sequence). CDR3 residues: CASRSGGAQETQYF. Here the CDR3 DNA reads TGTGCCAGTCGAAGCGGGGGGGCCCAAGAGACCCAGTACTTC.